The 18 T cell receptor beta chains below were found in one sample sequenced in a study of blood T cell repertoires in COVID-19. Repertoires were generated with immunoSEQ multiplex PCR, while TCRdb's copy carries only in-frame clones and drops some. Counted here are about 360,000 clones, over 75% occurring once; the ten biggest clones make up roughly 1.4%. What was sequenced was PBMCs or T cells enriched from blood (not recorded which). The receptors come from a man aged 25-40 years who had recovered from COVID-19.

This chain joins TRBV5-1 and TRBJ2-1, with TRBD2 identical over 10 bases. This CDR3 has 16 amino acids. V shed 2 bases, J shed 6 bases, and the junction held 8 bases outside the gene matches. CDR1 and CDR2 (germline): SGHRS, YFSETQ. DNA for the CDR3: TGCGCCAGCAGCTTCTCTACTAGCGGGGATACCAATGAGCAGTTCTTC. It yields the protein CASSFSTSGDTNEQFF.

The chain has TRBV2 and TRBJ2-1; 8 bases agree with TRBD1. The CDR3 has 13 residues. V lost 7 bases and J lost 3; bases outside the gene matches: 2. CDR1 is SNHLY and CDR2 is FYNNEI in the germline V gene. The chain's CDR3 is CASTDRDYNEQFF. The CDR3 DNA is TGTGCCAGCACGGACAGGGACTACAATGAGCAGTTCTTC. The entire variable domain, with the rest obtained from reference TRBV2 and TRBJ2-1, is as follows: EPEVTQTPSHQVTQMGQEVILRCVPISNHLYFYWYRQILGQKVEFLVSFYNNEISEKSEIFDDQFSVERPDGSNFTLKIRSTKLEDSAMYFCASTDRDYNEQFFGPGTRLTVL.

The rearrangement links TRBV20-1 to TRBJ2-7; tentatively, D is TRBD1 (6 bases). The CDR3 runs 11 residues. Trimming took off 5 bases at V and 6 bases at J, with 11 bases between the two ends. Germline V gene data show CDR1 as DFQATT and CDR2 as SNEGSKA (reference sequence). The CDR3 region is CSASTGSEQYF. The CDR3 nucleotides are TGCAGTGCTTCAACAGGGAGCGAGCAGTACTTC.

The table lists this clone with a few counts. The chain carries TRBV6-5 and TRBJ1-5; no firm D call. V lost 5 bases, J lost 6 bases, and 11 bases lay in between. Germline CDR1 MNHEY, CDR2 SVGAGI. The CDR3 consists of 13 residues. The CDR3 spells CASSQVESQPQHF. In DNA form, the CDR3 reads TGTGCCAGCAGTCAGGTCGAGAGTCAGCCCCAGCATTTT.

CDR3 amino acids: CASSESTDNYEQYF. CDR3 in DNA: TGCGCCAGCAGTGAATCGACAGATAACTACGAGCAGTACTTC. The V and J genes are TRBV10-1 and TRBJ2-7; possibly TRBD1 for D (5 bases). This CDR3 comprises 14 residues. V was trimmed by 3 bases and J by 3 bases, leaving 12 bases between them. Germline CDR1 is WNHNN and CDR2 is SYGVQD (reference sequence).

The CDR3 DNA reads as TGTGCCAGCAGCGTCGGGACAGGGCCACCGGTAAACTATGGCTACACCTTC. It is translated as CASSVGTGPPVNYGYTF. The V and J genes are TRBV7-6 and TRBJ1-2; TRBD1 matches at 9 bases. The junction had 12 bases not matched to a gene; V was cut back by 5 bases and J by 2 bases. Germline V gene data show CDR1 as SGHVS and CDR2 as FNYEAQ. This CDR3 region has 17 residues.

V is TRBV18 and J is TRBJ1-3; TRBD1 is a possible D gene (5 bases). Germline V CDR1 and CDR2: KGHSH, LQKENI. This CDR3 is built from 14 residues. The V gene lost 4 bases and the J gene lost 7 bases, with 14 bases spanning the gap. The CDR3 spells CASSQNIRGNTIYF. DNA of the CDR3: TGTGCCAGCTCACAAAATATTCGGGGGAACACCATATATTTT.

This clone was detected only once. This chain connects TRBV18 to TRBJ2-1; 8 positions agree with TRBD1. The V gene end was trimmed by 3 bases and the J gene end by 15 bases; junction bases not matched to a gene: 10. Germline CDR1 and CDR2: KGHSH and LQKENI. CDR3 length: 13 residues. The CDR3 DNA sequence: TGTGCCAGCTCACCCATGGGGAGGACAGGGTGGTTCTTC. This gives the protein CASSPMGRTGWFF.

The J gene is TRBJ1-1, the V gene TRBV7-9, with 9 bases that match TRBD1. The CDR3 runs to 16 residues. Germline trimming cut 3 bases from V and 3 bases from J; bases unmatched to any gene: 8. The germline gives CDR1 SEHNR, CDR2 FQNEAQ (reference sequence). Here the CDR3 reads CASSFVPGQGYTEAFF. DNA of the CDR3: TGTGCCAGCAGCTTTGTACCGGGACAGGGCTACACTGAAGCTTTCTTT.

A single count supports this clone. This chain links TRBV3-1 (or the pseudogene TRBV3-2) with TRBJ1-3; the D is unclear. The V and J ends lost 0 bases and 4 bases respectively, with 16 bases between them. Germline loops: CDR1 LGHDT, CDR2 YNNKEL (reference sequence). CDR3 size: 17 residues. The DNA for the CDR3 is TGTGCCAGCAGCCAAGATTTGGCAGGCTCGTGGGGAAACACCATATATTTT. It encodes CASSQDLAGSWGNTIYF.

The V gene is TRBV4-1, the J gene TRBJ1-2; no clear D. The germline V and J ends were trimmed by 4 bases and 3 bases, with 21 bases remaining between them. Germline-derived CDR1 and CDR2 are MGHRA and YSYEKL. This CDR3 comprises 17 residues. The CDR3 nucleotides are TGCGCCAGCAGCCCAAGTGGAGGAGAAGGGTTAGACTATGGCTACACCTTC. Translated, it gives CASSPSGGEGLDYGYTF.

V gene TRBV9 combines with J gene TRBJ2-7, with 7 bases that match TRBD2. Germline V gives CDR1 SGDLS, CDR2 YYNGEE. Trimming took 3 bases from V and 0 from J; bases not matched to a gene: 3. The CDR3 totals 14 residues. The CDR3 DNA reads TGTGCCAGCAGCGGGGGGGGACCCTCCTACGAGCAGTACTTC. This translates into CASSGGGPSYEQYF.

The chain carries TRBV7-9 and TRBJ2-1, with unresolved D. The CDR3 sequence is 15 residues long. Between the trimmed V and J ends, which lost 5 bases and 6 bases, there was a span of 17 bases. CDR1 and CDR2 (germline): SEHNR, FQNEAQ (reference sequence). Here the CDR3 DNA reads TGTGCCAGCAGCCAGAGTAGCCTGGTAGCCAATGAGCAGTTCTTC. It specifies CASSQSSLVANEQFF.

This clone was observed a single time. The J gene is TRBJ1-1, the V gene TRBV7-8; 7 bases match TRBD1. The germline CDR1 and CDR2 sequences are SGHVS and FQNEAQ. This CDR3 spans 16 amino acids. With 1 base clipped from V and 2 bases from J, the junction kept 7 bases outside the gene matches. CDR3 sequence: CASSLVYGTANTEAFF. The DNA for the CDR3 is TGTGCCAGCAGCTTAGTCTACGGGACAGCCAACACTGAAGCTTTCTTT. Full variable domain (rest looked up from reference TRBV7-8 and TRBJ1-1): GAGVSQSPRYKVAKRGQDVALRCDPISGHVSLFWYQQALGQGPEFLTYFQNEAQLDKSGLPSDRFFAERPEGSVSTLKIQRTQQEDSAVYLCASSLVYGTANTEAFFGQGTRLTVV.

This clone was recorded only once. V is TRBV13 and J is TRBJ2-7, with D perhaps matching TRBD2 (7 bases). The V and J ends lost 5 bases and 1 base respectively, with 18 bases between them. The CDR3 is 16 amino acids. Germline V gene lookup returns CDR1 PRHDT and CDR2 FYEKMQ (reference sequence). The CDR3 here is CASSPRGGGRSYEQYF. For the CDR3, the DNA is TGTGCCAGCAGCCCTCGGGGCGGGGGCCGTTCCTACGAGCAGTACTTC. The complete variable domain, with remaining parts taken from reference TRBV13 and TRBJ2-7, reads AAGVIQSPRHLIKEKRETATLKCYPIPRHDTVYWYQQGPGQDPQFLISFYEKMQSDKGSIPDRFSAQQFSDYHSELNMSSLELGDSALYFCASSPRGGGRSYEQYFGPGTRLTVT.

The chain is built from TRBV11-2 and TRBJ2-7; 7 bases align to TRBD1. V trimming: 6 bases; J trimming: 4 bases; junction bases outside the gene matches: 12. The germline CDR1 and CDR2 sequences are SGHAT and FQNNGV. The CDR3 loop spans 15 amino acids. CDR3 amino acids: CASRLVGTGAYEQYF. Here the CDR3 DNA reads TGTGCCAGCAGGCTCGTCGGCACAGGGGCTTACGAGCAGTACTTC. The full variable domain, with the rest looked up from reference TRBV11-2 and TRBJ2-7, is EAGVAQSPRYKIIEKRQSVAFWCNPISGHATLYWYQQILGQGPKLLIQFQNNGVVDDSQLPKDRFSAERLKGVDSTLKIQPAKLEDSAVYLCASRLVGTGAYEQYFGPGTRLTVT.

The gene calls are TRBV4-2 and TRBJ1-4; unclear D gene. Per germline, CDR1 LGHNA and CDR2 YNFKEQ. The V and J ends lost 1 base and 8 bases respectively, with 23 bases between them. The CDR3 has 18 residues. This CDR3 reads CASSQGIGGPASQEKLFF. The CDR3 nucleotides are TGTGCCAGCAGCCAAGGGATCGGAGGCCCAGCGTCACAGGAAAAACTGTTTTTT.

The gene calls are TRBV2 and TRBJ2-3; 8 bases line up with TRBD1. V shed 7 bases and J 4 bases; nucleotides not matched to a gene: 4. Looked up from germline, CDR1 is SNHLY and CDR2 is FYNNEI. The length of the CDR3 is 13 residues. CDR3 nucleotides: TGTGCCAGCACCCCAGGGGGCGCAGATACGCAGTATTTT. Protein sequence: CASTPGGADTQYF.